The 30 T cell receptor beta chains in this list originate from one sample, sequenced in a study of cytomegalovirus exposure and HLA in healthy donors. Vbeta (60) and Jbeta (13) primers were used in the PCR. Profiling relied on immunoSEQ multiplex PCR, and the TCRdb table lists in-frame clones only, not all of them. The table includes approximately 75,000 clones, around three quarters detected once. The material sequenced was PBMCs. These receptors were obtained from a male donor in good health and CMV-seronegative.

The chain joins TRBV18 to TRBJ1-2, with D uncertain. Germline V gene data show CDR1 as KGHSH and CDR2 as LQKENI. The V end was cut by 4 bases, the J end by 3 bases, with 12 bases between. There are 14 residues in the CDR3. CDR3 DNA sequence: TGTGCCAGCTCACGCGGTACTTCGGACTATGGCTACACCTTC. The encoded protein is CASSRGTSDYGYTF. The variable domain in full, completed from reference TRBV18 and TRBJ1-2, reads NAGVMQNPRHLVRRRGQEARLRCSPMKGHSHVYWYRQLPEEGLKFMVYLQKENIIDESGMPKERFSAEFPKEGPSILRIQQVVRGDSAAYFCASSRGTSDYGYTFGSGTRLTVV.

This rearrangement joins TRBV28 to TRBJ1-2, with 12 bases matching TRBD1. Germline trimming cut 4 bases from V and 5 bases from J; bases unmatched to any gene: 5. Looked up from germline, CDR1 is MDHEN and CDR2 is SYDVKM. The CDR3 runs to 15 residues. The CDR3 here is CASSSSGQGAYGYTF. DNA for the CDR3: TGTGCCAGCAGTTCCTCGGGACAGGGGGCGTATGGCTACACCTTC.

V is TRBV7-2 and J is TRBJ2-3; maybe TRBD2 (6 bases). Trimming took 4 bases from V and 0 from J, leaving 11 bases between them. Per germline, CDR1 SGHTA and CDR2 FQGNSA. CDR3 length: 15 amino acids. The CDR3 is CASSSTGTSTDTQYF. For the CDR3, the DNA is TGTGCCAGCAGCTCCACCGGGACTAGCACAGATACGCAGTATTTT. Combining the CDR3 with reference TRBV7-2 and TRBJ2-3 gives the whole variable domain GAGVSQSPSNKVTEKGKDVELRCDPISGHTALYWYRQSLGQGLEFLIYFQGNSAPDKSGLPSDRFSAERTGGSVSTLTIQRTQQEDSAVYLCASSSTGTSTDTQYFGPGTRLTVL.

This chain connects TRBV2 to TRBJ2-5; 8 bases agree with TRBD1. V was pared by 1 base and J by 5 bases, with 3 bases of the junction left unmatched. This CDR3 is built from 14 residues. Germline CDR1 is SNHLY and CDR2 is FYNNEI. The CDR3 nucleotides are TGTGCCAGCAGTGAAGGGACAGGGAGCGAGACCCAGTACTTC. Its protein product is CASSEGTGSETQYF.

The rearrangement links TRBV5-1 to TRBJ1-4; the match to TRBD1 covers 7 bases. Looked up from germline, CDR1 is SGHRS and CDR2 is YFSETQ. Trimming cost V 0 bases and J 2 bases; bases outside gene matches: 1. The CDR3 is 15 residues long. CDR3 nucleotides: TGCGCCAGCAGCTTGGTGGGACAGACTAATGAAAAACTGTTTTTT. Translating gives CASSLVGQTNEKLFF.

The chain combines TRBV5-4 with TRBJ1-1; 9 bases are shared with TRBD1. Germline assignment: CDR1 SGHNT and CDR2 YYREEE (reference sequence). Germline trimming cut 4 bases from V and 5 bases from J; bases unmatched to any gene: 6. The CDR3 has 14 residues. The CDR3 nucleotides are TGTGCCAGCAGCCCGGACAGGGGAAGGACTGAAGCTTTCTTT. Translation: CASSPDRGRTEAFF.

This chain uses TRBV28 with TRBJ1-5; perhaps TRBD1 as D (5 bases). The CDR3 runs to 12 residues. Germline V gives CDR1 MDHEN, CDR2 SYDVKM. CDR3 residues: CATRGGSQPQHF. As DNA, the CDR3 is TGTGCAACTAGGGGAGGGAGCCAGCCCCAGCATTTT.

This clone showed up just once. The V and J genes are TRBV6-5 and TRBJ1-1; TRBD1 might be the D (6 bases). The CDR3 totals 14 residues. V gave up 5 bases and J gave up 2 bases, with 12 bases separating them. CDR1 is MNHEY and CDR2 is SVGAGI in the germline V gene. CDR3 DNA: TGTGCCAGCAGTCGTGAGGACAGCAACACTGAAGCTTTCTTT. It yields the protein CASSREDSNTEAFF.

CDR3 region: CASSQTRPLSPETYEQYF. The CDR3, as DNA: TGTGCCAGCAGTCAGACTCGACCCCTCAGCCCCGAGACCTACGAGCAGTACTTC. The chain has TRBV27 and TRBJ2-7; unclear D gene. CDR1 and CDR2 (germline): MNHEY, SMNVEV (reference sequence). V was shortened by 5 bases and J by 2 bases, with 25 bases between the two germline ends. The CDR3 is 18 residues long.

The V call is TRBV15, the J call TRBJ2-1, with D possibly matching TRBD1 (7 bases). Germline-derived CDR1 and CDR2 are LNHNV and YYDKDF (reference sequence). This CDR3 region has 17 residues. Trimming removed 3 bases from V and 2 bases from J, with 17 bases in between. The CDR3 nucleotides are TGTGCCACCAGCAGGACGGCGGGACAGCTAACCTACAATGAGCAGTTCTTC. Protein: CATSRTAGQLTYNEQFF. Looking up the rest from reference TRBV15 and TRBJ2-1 gives the full variable domain: DAMVIQNPRYQVTQFGKPVTLSCSQTLNHNVMYWYQQKSSQAPKLLFHYYDKDFNNEADTPDNFQSRRPNTSFCFLDIRSPGLGDTAMYLCATSRTAGQLTYNEQFFGPGTRLTVL.

The rearrangement links TRBV6-1 to TRBJ2-1; the D gene is possibly TRBD2 (5 bases). Trimming shortened V by 7 bases and J by 6 bases, and 16 bases separated the two germline ends. Germline V lookup: CDR1 MNHNS, CDR2 SASEGT. The CDR3 has 14 residues. Here the CDR3 reads CASTPPGYSNEQFF. The CDR3 nucleotides read TGTGCCAGCACCCCCCCGGGATACAGCAATGAGCAGTTCTTC.

The rearrangement joins TRBV5-1 to TRBJ2-7; 10 nucleotides agree with TRBD2. The germline CDR1 and CDR2 sequences are SGHRS and YFSETQ. The CDR3 runs to 16 residues. V was pared by 5 bases and J by 3 bases, with 11 bases of the junction left unmatched. CDR3 region: CASRRTLAGDNYEQYF. For the CDR3, the DNA is TGCGCCAGCAGAAGAACCCTAGCGGGGGATAACTACGAGCAGTACTTC.

This chain connects TRBV11-3 to TRBJ1-1; TRBD1 aligns across 8 bases. Trimming cost V 8 bases and J 0 bases; bases outside gene matches: 20. The CDR3 has 19 residues. Germline values: CDR1 SGHNT, CDR2 YENEEA. The CDR3 reads CASFEQSRNRGTMNTEAFF. The CDR3 DNA reads TGTGCCAGCTTCGAACAGTCCAGGAACAGGGGGACGATGAACACTGAAGCTTTCTTT.

V gene TRBV5-1 combines with J gene TRBJ2-1; TRBD2 aligns across 11 bases. The V gene end was trimmed by 0 bases and the J gene end by 9 bases; junction bases not matched to a gene: 8. CDR3 length equals 16 residues. Looked up from germline, CDR1 is SGHRS and CDR2 is YFSETQ. The CDR3 DNA follows: TGCGCCAGCAGCTTGGCGGCACTAGCGGGAGTTATTGAGCAGTTCTTC. The encoded protein is CASSLAALAGVIEQFF.

This clone occurred once. This chain uses TRBV30 with TRBJ1-2; 7 bases are shared with TRBD1. CDR3 length equals 12 residues. Germline CDR1 and CDR2: GTSNPN and SVGIG (reference sequence). V shed 4 bases and J 4 bases; nucleotides not matched to a gene: 3. For the CDR3, the DNA is TGTGCCTGGACAGGGGGTCCCTATGGCTACACCTTC. This codes for CAWTGGPYGYTF.

This clone was counted a few times. The rearrangement uses TRBV5-5 and TRBJ1-5, with D perhaps matching TRBD1 (5 bases). Germline CDR1 is SGHKS and CDR2 is YYEKEE (reference sequence). CDR3 length equals 13 residues. V was trimmed by 1 base and J by 11 bases, leaving 13 bases between them. CDR3 nucleotide sequence: TGTGCCAGCAGCTTGACAGGCCTCGAGGCCCAGCATTTT. It specifies CASSLTGLEAQHF.

The rearrangement joins TRBV7-9 to TRBJ1-2; no reliable D call. The V gene lost 5 bases and the J gene lost 5 bases, with 9 bases spanning the gap. The CDR3 has 12 residues. Germline V CDR1 and CDR2: SEHNR, FQNEAQ (reference sequence). As DNA, the CDR3 is TGTGCCAGCAGCCGAAGTACTTATGGCTACACCTTC. Translated, it gives CASSRSTYGYTF.

The rearrangement links TRBV30 to TRBJ1-6, with D possibly TRBD1 on 6 matching bases. The germline V and J ends were trimmed by 0 bases and 10 bases, with 19 bases remaining between them. CDR3 length: 16 residues. Germline V gives CDR1 GTSNPN, CDR2 SVGIG (reference sequence). Written as DNA, the CDR3 is TGTGCCTGGAGTGTACTAGGGGGTCCGAAAAGCTCACCCCTCCACTTT. Translated: CAWSVLGGPKSSPLHF.

This clone was detected only once. The chain is built from TRBV5-1 and TRBJ1-1, with D hard to call. The CDR3 has 15 amino acids. Germline CDR1 reads SGHRS; CDR2 reads YFSETQ. Trimming pared 0 bases from V and 4 bases from J, leaving 13 bases between. The CDR3 nucleotides are TGCGCCAGCAGCTTGGAGGCGGGATTTGTCACTGAAGCTTTCTTT. Its translation: CASSLEAGFVTEAFF.

The chain links TRBV5-1 to TRBJ2-5, with D possibly TRBD2 on 6 matching bases. The V gene lost 1 base and the J gene lost 9 bases, with 16 bases spanning the gap. CDR1 is SGHRS, CDR2 YFSETQ, per germline. This CDR3 region has 14 residues. Here the CDR3 DNA reads TGCGCCAGCAGCTTGCAAGGCGGGCGGAGGGCCCAGTACTTC. Translated, it gives CASSLQGGRRAQYF.

CDR3 amino acids: CSAGDREAFF. The CDR3, as DNA: TGCAGTGCTGGGGACAGGGAAGCTTTCTTT. The chain employs TRBV20-1 and TRBJ1-1; TRBD1 aligns across 8 bases. The CDR3 sequence is 10 residues long. CDR1 DFQATT and CDR2 SNEGSKA come from the germline V gene (reference sequence). The J segment lost 8 bases and the V segment lost 5 bases, leaving 1 base of the junction unmatched.

The J gene is TRBJ1-1, the V gene TRBV7-9; 7 positions match TRBD1. Germline CDR1 and CDR2: SEHNR and FQNEAQ (reference sequence). CDR3 length: 13 amino acids. The trim removed 6 bases at V and 1 base at J, leaving 2 bases unmatched. The CDR3 loop is CASRGTANTEAFF. CDR3 bases: TGTGCCAGCAGGGGGACAGCGAACACTGAAGCTTTCTTT. Variable domain in full (rest from reference TRBV7-9 and TRBJ1-1): DTGVSQNPRHKITKRGQNVTFRCDPISEHNRLYWYRQTLGQGPEFLTYFQNEAQLEKSRLLSDRFSAERPKGSFSTLEIQRTEQGDSAMYLCASRGTANTEAFFGQGTRLTVV.

The chain recombines TRBV18 with TRBJ2-1, with 16 bases that match TRBD2. Germline CDR1 is KGHSH and CDR2 is LQKENI. The CDR3 length is 17 residues. V was pared by 0 bases and J by 4 bases, with 0 bases of the junction left unmatched. The CDR3: CASSPPGLAGGYNEQFF. DNA of the CDR3: TGTGCCAGCTCACCACCGGGACTAGCGGGGGGGTACAATGAGCAGTTCTTC. Based on the CDR3 plus reference TRBV18 and TRBJ2-1, the full variable domain is NAGVMQNPRHLVRRRGQEARLRCSPMKGHSHVYWYRQLPEEGLKFMVYLQKENIIDESGMPKERFSAEFPKEGPSILRIQQVVRGDSAAYFCASSPPGLAGGYNEQFFGPGTRLTVL.

The gene calls are TRBV28 and TRBJ1-1, with 7 bases matching TRBD1. V was pared by 1 base and J by 7 bases, with 9 bases of the junction left unmatched. Germline V gene data show CDR1 as MDHEN and CDR2 as SYDVKM. CDR3 size: 15 residues. The chain's CDR3 is CASSLSAGGMGEAFF. As DNA, the CDR3 is TGTGCCAGCAGTTTATCAGCAGGGGGTATGGGTGAAGCTTTCTTT.

The V and J genes are TRBV6-4 and TRBJ1-2; D unresolved. The CDR3 is 12 residues long. Deletions cut 2 bases from V and 6 bases from J, with 7 bases between. Germline CDR1 MRHNA, CDR2 SNTAGT. CDR3 nucleotides: TGTGCCAGCAGTGACCCGGGGAATGGCTACACCTTC. It codes for CASSDPGNGYTF.

This clone was seen a few times. The gene calls are TRBV7-2 and TRBJ2-3, with a tentative D call TRBD1 (6 bases). Germline lookup yields CDR1 SGHTA and CDR2 FQGNSA. The CDR3 has 14 residues. V was clipped by 10 bases and J by 0 bases, with 14 bases between them. The CDR3 bases are TGTGCCACGTCCAGGGGACCTAGCACAGATACGCAGTATTTT. Translation gives CATSRGPSTDTQYF.

The rearrangement joins TRBV28 to TRBJ1-1; D uncertain. The V end lost 8 bases, the J end lost 4 bases, and 11 bases lay between the germline ends. Germline V gene sequence: CDR1 MDHEN, CDR2 SYDVKM. This CDR3 contains 12 residues. The CDR3 DNA follows: TGTGCCAGCTCGGCCGAGGGCACTGAAGCTTTCTTT. Encoded protein: CASSAEGTEAFF. Together with reference TRBV28 and TRBJ1-1, the CDR3 gives the full variable domain: DVKVTQSSRYLVKRTGEKVFLECVQDMDHENMFWYRQDPGLGLRLIYFSYDVKMKEKGDIPEGYSVSREKKERFSLILESASTNQTSMYLCASSAEGTEAFFGQGTRLTVV.

The chain links TRBV18 to TRBJ1-5; D might be TRBD1 (5 bases). Germline V gives CDR1 KGHSH, CDR2 LQKENI. Trimming pared 3 bases from V and 10 bases from J, leaving 13 bases between. This CDR3 spans 13 amino acids. CDR3 DNA: TGTGCCAGCTCACCGGGGGGGGACTATCCCCAGCATTTT. It yields the protein CASSPGGDYPQHF.

The chain has TRBV11-2 and TRBJ1-5; D perhaps matches TRBD1 (5 bases). V lost 4 bases, J lost 3 bases, and 10 bases lay in between. The germline CDR1 and CDR2 sequences are SGHAT and FQNNGV. The CDR3 is 14 amino acids. The CDR3 here is CASSSQGINQPQHF. CDR3 nucleotide sequence: TGTGCCAGCAGCTCCCAGGGCATCAATCAGCCCCAGCATTTT.

The rearrangement joins TRBV5-1 to TRBJ2-3; the match to TRBD1 covers 9 bases. The trim removed 0 bases at V and 5 bases at J, leaving 7 bases unmatched. The CDR3 contains 16 residues. CDR1 and CDR2 from the germline V gene are SGHRS and YFSETQ. CDR3 region: CASSLATGGRGDTQYF. CDR3 bases: TGCGCCAGCAGCTTGGCCACAGGGGGCAGGGGAGATACGCAGTATTTT.